The T cell receptor (beta chain) under discussion was sequenced for a study of blood T cell repertoires in COVID-19. The overall study: In each case, the material was cDNA or gDNA derived from T cells, B-cell-depleted T cells, or PBMCs.

As originally analysed: It was from reference gene primer amplification that nucleated cell counts were estimated. The protocol was immunoSEQ multiplex PCR, while the TCRdb copy is restricted to in-frame clones and leaves out a portion. V, J and clone size derive from that table, while D and trimming were established from the DNA sequence. The sample carries about 320,000 clones, about nine tenths recorded once. One Seattle source followed patients from active infection through their disease course. The sequenced sample consisted of peripheral blood. The TCR was taken from a woman aged 25-40 years with COVID-19, enrolled during active disease.

For the CDR3, the DNA is TGTGCCAGCAGTTACCCGACTAGCGGGGTACAAGAGACCCAGTACTTC. This sequence encodes CASSYPTSGVQETQYF. This chain uses TRBV6-2 or TRBV6-3 with TRBJ2-5; 11 bases match TRBD2. This CDR3 spans 16 amino acids. V trimming: 2 bases; J trimming: 2 bases; junction bases outside the gene matches: 4. Germline assignment: CDR1 MNHEY and CDR2 SVGEGT.